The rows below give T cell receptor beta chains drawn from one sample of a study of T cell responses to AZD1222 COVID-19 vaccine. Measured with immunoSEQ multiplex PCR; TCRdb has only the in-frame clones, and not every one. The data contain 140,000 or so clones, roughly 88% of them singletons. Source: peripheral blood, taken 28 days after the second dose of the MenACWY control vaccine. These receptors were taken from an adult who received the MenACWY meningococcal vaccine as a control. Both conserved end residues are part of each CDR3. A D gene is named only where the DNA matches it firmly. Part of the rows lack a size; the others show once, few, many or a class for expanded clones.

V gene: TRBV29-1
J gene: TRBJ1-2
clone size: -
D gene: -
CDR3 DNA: TGCAGCGTTGAAGGGAGGGGGGAACGGGGCTACACCTTC
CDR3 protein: CSVEGRGERGYTF

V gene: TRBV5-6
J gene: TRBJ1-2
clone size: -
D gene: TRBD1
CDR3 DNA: TGTGCCAGCAGCGCTACGGGACAGTACGGCTACACCTTC
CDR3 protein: CASSATGQYGYTF

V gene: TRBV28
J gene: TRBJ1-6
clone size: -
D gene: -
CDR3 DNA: TGTGCCAGCATGGGTGGCGTTAATTCACCCCTCCACTTT
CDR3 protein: CASMGGVNSPLHF

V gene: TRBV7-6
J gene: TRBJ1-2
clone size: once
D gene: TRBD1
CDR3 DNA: TGTGCCAGCAGCCCCCTAGACAGGGGCGGCTACACCTTC
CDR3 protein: CASSPLDRGGYTF

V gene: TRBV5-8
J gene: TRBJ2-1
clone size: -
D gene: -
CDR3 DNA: TGTGCCAGCAGCTTGGGGCAGGGGAAACGGGATGAGCAGTTCTTC
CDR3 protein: CASSLGQGKRDEQFF

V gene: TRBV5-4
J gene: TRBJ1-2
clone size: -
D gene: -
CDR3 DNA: TGTGCCAGCAGCTTGGACCGCCAGAACTATGGCTACACCTTC
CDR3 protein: CASSLDRQNYGYTF

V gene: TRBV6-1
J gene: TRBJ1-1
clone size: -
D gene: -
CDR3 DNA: TGTGCCAGCAGTGGAGGGGATGGAGGGGGAAGAAGGAGTGAAGCTTTCTTT
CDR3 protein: CASSGGDGGGRRSEAFF

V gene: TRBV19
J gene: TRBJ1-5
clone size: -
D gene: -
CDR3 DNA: TGTGCCAGTAGTTCAAGGAATCAGCCCCAGCATTTT
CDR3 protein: CASSSRNQPQHF

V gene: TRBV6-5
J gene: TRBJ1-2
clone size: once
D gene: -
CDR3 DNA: TGTGCCAGCAGTTCCCCGGGACTTAACTATGGCTACACCTTC
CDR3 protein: CASSSPGLNYGYTF

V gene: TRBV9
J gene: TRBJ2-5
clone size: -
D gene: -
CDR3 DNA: TGTGCCAGCAGCGTAGCGGGGGCGAAAGAGACCCAGTACTTC
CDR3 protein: CASSVAGAKETQYF

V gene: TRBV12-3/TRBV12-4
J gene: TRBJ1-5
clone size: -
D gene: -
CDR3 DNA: TGTGCCAGCAGCTCCGACAGGAATCAGCCCCAGCATTTT
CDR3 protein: CASSSDRNQPQHF

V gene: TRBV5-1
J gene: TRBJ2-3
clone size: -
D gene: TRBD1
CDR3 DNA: TGCGCCAGCAGCAGAACGCTGACAGGGGCCTACACAGATACGCAGTATTTT
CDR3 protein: CASSRTLTGAYTDTQYF

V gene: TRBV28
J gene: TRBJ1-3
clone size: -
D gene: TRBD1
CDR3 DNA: TGTGCCAGCAGTTTATCCGGGACAGGGGGTCACACCATATATTTT
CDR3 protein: CASSLSGTGGHTIYF

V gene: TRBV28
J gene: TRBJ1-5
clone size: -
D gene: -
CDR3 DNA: TGTGCCAGCAGCGAAGGGCAGCCCCAGCATTTT
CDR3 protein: CASSEGQPQHF

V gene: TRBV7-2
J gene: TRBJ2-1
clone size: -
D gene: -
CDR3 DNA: TGTGCCAGCAGCTCCGATAGCTCCTACAATGAGCAGTTCTTC
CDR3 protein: CASSSDSSYNEQFF

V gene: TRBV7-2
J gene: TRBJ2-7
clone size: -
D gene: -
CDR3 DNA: TGTGCCAGCAGCTTAGCGGCGTCAGGGAGCTCCTACGAGCAGTACTTC
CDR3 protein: CASSLAASGSSYEQYF

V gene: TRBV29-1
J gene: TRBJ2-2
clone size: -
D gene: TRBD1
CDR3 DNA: TGCAGCGTTAAAGGGGGCTCAAGCACCGGGGAGCTGTTTTTT
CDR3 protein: CSVKGGSSTGELFF

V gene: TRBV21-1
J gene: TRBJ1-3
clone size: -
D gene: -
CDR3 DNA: TGTGCCAGCAGCAAAGCGGGGACAGGTTCTGGAAACACCATATATTTT
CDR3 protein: CASSKAGTGSGNTIYF

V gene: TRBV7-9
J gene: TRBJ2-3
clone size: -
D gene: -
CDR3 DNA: TGTGCCAGCACTTCGGAGTGGGGTCGGGATACGCAGTATTTT
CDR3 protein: CASTSEWGRDTQYF

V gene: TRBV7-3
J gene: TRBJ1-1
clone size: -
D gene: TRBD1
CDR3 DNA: TGTGCCAGCAGCTTTGACAGGGGCACTGAAGCTTTCTTT
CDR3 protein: CASSFDRGTEAFF

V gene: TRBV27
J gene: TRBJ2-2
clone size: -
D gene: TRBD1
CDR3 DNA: TGTGCCAGCAGTCCTAGACAGGGCTACGGGGAGCTGTTTTTT
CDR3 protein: CASSPRQGYGELFF

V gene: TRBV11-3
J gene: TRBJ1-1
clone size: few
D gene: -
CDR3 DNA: TGTGCCAGCAGCTTAAGGGGCCGGAGGGAGAACACTGAAGCTTTCTTT
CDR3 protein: CASSLRGRRENTEAFF

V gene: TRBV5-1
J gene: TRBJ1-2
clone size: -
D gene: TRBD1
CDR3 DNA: TGCGCCAGCAGCTTCGGGACAGGGGATGGGTATGGCTACACCTTC
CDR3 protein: CASSFGTGDGYGYTF

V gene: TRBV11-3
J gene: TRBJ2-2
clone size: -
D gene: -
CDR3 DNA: TGTGCCAGCAGCTTAGTACGAGGGGCGAGGACCGGGGAGCTGTTTTTT
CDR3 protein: CASSLVRGARTGELFF

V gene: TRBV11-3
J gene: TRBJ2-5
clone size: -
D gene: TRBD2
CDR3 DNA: TGTGCCAGCAGCCTGGGTTTTCTAGCGGGAGAAGAGACCCAGTACTTC
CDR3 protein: CASSLGFLAGEETQYF

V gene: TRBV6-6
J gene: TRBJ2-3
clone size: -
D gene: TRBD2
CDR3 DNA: TGTGCCAGCAGTCGACTAGCGGGAGGCCGGGGGAGCACAGATACGCAGTATTTT
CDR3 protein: CASSRLAGGRGSTDTQYF

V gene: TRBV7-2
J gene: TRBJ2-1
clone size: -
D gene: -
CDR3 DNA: TGTGCCAGCAGCTTAATGGGGCCCTACAATGAGCAGTTCTTC
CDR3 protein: CASSLMGPYNEQFF

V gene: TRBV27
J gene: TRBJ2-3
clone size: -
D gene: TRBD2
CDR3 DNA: TGTGCCAGCAGTTTATTGGGAGGGGTCACAGATACGCAGTATTTT
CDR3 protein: CASSLLGGVTDTQYF